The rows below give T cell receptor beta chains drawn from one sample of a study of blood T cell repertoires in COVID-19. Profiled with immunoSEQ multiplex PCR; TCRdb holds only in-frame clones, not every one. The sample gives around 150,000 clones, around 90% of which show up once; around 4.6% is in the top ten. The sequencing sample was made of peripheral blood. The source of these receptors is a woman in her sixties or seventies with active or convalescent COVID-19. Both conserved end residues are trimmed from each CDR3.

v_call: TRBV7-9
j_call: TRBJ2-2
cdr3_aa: ASSLVGGGPGELF

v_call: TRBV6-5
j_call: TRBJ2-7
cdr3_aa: ASRRTDLYEQY

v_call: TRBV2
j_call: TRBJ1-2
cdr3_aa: ASSEEVTGYGYT

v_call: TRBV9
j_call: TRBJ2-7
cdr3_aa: ASSVASGTGGPYEQY

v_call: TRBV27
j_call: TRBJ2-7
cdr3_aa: ASRRTQQGNYEQY

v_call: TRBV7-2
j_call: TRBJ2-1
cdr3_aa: ASSLRVGGFDEQF

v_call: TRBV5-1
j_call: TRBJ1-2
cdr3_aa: ASSLSGDDGYT

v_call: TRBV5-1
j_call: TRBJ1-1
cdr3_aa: ASSKLGQGRTEAF

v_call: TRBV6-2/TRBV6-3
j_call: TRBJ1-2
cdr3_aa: ASSSGVNYGYT

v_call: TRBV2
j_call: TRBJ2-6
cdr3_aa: ASSEEGQGANVLT

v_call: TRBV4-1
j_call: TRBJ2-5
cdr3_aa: ASSSGTGYQETQY

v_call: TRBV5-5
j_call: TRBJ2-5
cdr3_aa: ASGDRREETQY

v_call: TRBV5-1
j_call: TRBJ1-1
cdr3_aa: ASSLGAVNTEAF

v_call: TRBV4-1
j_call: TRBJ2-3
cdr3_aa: ASSQERETDTQY

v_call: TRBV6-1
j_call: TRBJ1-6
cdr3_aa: ASSELTGESPLH

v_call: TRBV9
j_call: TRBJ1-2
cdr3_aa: ASSVVAGFSYGYT

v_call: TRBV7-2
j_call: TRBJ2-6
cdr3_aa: ASSFLTGEGAGANVLT

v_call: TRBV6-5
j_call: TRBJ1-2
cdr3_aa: ASSYSAAPYGYT

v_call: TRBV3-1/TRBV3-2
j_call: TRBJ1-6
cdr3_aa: ASSPRTDSPLH

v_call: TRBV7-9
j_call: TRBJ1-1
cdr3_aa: ASSWLAGSNTEAF

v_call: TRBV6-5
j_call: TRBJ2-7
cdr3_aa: ASRDSGRSSYEQY

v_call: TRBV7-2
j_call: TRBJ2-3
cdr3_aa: ASSLARGGTDTQY

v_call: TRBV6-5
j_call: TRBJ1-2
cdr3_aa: ASSWNSYYGYT

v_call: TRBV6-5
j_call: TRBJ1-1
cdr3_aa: ASSFPGSSSEAF

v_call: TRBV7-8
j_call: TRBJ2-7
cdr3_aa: ASSLGLRRSYSSYEQY

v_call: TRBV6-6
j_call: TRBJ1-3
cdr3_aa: ASSRGGSGNTIY

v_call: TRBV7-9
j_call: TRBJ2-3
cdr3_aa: ASSLSAGGQDTQY

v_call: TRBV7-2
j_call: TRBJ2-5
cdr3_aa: ASSLVAGAFQETQY

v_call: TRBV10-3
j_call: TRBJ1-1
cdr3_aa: AIGQGPTEAF

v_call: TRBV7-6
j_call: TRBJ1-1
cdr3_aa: ASSLVQPGTGGYTEAF

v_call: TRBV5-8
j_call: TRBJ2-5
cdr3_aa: ASSLARDQETQY

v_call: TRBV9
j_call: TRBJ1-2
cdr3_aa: ASSVVGDGYT

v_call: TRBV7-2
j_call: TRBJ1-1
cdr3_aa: ASSFNRKNTEAF

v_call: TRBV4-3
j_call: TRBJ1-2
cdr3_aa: ASSHAQGLEYGYT

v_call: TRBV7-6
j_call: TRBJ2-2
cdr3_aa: ASSWAGTGLTGELF

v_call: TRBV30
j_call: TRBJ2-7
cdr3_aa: AWSVAGITYEQY

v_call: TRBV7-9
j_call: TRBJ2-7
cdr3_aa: ASTRTIGGEQY

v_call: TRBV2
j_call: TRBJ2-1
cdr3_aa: ASSFSGEPTFGEQF

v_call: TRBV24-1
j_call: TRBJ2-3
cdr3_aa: ATSLTGGSGGAADTQY

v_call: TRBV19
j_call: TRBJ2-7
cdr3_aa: ASSMGTGAREQY

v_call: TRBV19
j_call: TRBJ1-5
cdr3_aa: ASSISGTAGQPQH

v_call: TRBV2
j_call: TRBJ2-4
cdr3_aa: ASSVLENIQY

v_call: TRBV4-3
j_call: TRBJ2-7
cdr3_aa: ASSLTGYEQY

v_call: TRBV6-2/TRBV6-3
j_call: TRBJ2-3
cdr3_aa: ASSYSIAGGQNTDTQY

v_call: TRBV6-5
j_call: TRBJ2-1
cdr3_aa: ASGRDRGNEQF

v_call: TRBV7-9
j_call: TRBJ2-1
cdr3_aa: ASSLDAASGGAGVGEQF

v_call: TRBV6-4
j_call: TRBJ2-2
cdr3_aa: ASSVEGGTGELF